Included here is one T cell receptor beta chain sequence, with context. Antigen: not known. Noted time point: week 11, during vaccination. Vaccination used 300 ug of mutant IDH1 20-mer peptide per dose, with topical imiquimod. The study enrolled donors with new WHO grade 3 or 4 IDH1-mutant, ATRX-lost astrocytomas. The sample is drawn from a study of a mutant IDH1 vaccine in newly diagnosed glioma. About the research overall: Weeks 1, 3, 5, 7, 11, 15, 19 and 23 were when patients received their eight vaccinations. Following radiotherapy alone, or alongside temozolomide cycles, vaccination was started after an interval of 4-6 weeks. Patients arrived already treated with radiotherapy, temozolomide, or both, most having had both.

Some clones are missing from TCRdb's copy, which holds only in-frame ones; the method was immunoSEQ multiplex PCR. The sample contains about 120,000 clones, roughly 90% of which appear only once. This CDR3 spans 17 amino acids. The source material was PBMCs, sampled from a glioma patient whose treatment included an IDH1 peptide vaccine. V gene TRBV12-2 combines with J gene TRBJ1-5; TRBD1 is the table's D call and was not checked against the DNA. TRBV12-2 is a listed pseudogene. The sequence was obtained from a woman aged 50 to 65 with glioma. CDR3 loop: CASRPTGDRWGNQPQHF. The CDR3 DNA reads as TGTGCAAGTCGCCCAACAGGGGACCGATGGGGCAATCAGCCCCAGCATTTT.